The entry that follows covers one T cell receptor (beta chain) sequence. This sample was included in a study of PD-L1 blockade in urothelial cancer. As for the study in general: After treatment start, blood was analyzed at 3 weeks (second dose) and at 6 weeks. Blood samples had a median of approximately 150,000 T cells.

The CDR3 has 15 amino acids. V was shortened by 7 bases and J by 4 bases, with 20 bases between the two germline ends. The germline V gene encodes CDR1 SGHAT and CDR2 FQNNGV. Using immunoSEQ multiplex PCR, the repertoire was profiled, and TCRdb retains in-frame clones only, with some absent. The table records approximately 51,000 clones, approximately 83% of them present only once. This chain uses TRBV11-2 with TRBJ2-7; TRBD2 is a possible D gene (5 bases). This material consisted of PBMCs, taken around atezolizumab (anti-PD-L1) treatment. The receptor comes from a man aged 60 to 69 with urothelial cancer. In DNA, the CDR3 is TGTGCCAGCACCTTGGATTTTTCAACTAGGTACGAGCAGTACTTC. This translates into CASTLDFSTRYEQYF. Based on the CDR3 plus reference TRBV11-2 and TRBJ2-7, the full variable domain is EAGVAQSPRYKIIEKRQSVAFWCNPISGHATLYWYQQILGQGPKLLIQFQNNGVVDDSQLPKDRFSAERLKGVDSTLKIQPAKLEDSAVYLCASTLDFSTRYEQYFGPGTRLTVT.